The 17 T cell receptor beta chains reported below all come from one sample, sequenced in a study of CD8 T cells in ankylosing spondylitis. Their antigens remain unidentified. Study observations and caveats: Seven to nine highly homologous variants formed a TCR beta motif that appeared characteristic of ankylosing spondylitis blood.

TCRdb passed the 5' RACE reads through MiXCR, listing each CDR3 protein once. This table holds 390,000 or so distinct CDR3 sequences, around 22% found once. The specimen sequenced was blood, either unsorted or a sorted T cell fraction (not recorded which). The receptors stem from a male donor with ankylosing spondylitis.

This clonotype occurred a few times. V is TRBV20-1 and J is TRBJ1-5; 7 nucleotides align to TRBD1. The germline gives CDR1 DFQATT, CDR2 SNEGSKA (reference sequence). With V trimmed by 5 bases and J by 1 base, 11 bases remained unmatched. This CDR3 contains 16 residues. The CDR3 coding sequence is TGCAGTGCTGCCCTTGGAGGGGGCGAGAGCAATCAGCCCCAGCATTTT. Translating gives CSAALGGGESNQPQHF.

The table lists this clonotype with a few counts. The rearrangement uses TRBV7-8 and TRBJ2-1, with D perhaps TRBD2 (6 bases). Germline CDR1 and CDR2: SGHVS and FQNEAQ. Trimming pared 5 bases from V and 4 bases from J, leaving 21 bases between. CDR3 length equals 17 residues. The CDR3 here is CASSPTTYSGGYNEQFF. The CDR3, as DNA: TGTGCCAGCAGCCCGACGACTTATAGCGGAGGTTACAATGAGCAGTTCTTC.

The rearrangement joins TRBV28 to TRBJ2-5, with 8 bases identical to TRBD1. Trimming took 4 bases from V and 2 from J; bases not matched to a gene: 9. This CDR3 has 16 amino acids. CDR1 and CDR2 from the germline V gene are MDHEN and SYDVKM. The CDR3 reads CASSSYPGTGQETQYF. The DNA for the CDR3 is TGTGCCAGCAGTTCGTACCCCGGGACAGGACAAGAGACCCAGTACTTC.

The chain combines TRBV6-2 or TRBV6-3 with TRBJ2-7; D is undetermined. This CDR3 has 14 residues. Germline values: CDR1 MNHEY, CDR2 SVGEGT. V lost 8 bases to trimming and J lost 6 bases, with 20 bases between them. CDR3 region: CASALQRRTLEQYF. The CDR3, as DNA: TGTGCCAGCGCCCTACAACGCCGAACCCTCGAGCAGTACTTC.

V and J are TRBV5-4 and TRBJ2-7, with TRBD2 matching over 13 bases. The CDR3 has 14 residues. Per the germline V gene, CDR1 is SGHNT and CDR2 is YYREEE (reference sequence). V gave up 5 bases and J gave up 7 bases; unmatched junction bases: 6. The CDR3 is CASSRTSGRHEQYF. The CDR3 DNA is TGTGCCAGCAGTCGGACTAGCGGGAGACATGAGCAGTACTTC.

The chain links TRBV24-1 to TRBJ2-1; D unresolved. Trimming cost V 4 bases and J 9 bases, with 12 bases left between them. The CDR3 loop spans 13 amino acids. Looked up from germline, CDR1 is KGHDR and CDR2 is SFDVKD. The CDR3 DNA follows: TGTGCCACCAGTGACTCGACCCTATTTGAGCAGTTCTTC. Its translation is CATSDSTLFEQFF.

The chain recombines TRBV20-1 with TRBJ2-7; D not certain. The germline V and J ends were trimmed by 3 bases and 5 bases, with 17 bases remaining between them. CDR3 length: 14 residues. Germline V gene data show CDR1 as DFQATT and CDR2 as SNEGSKA (reference sequence). Here the CDR3 reads CSASPSRTIDEQYF. The CDR3, as DNA: TGCAGTGCTAGCCCCAGTAGAACGATAGACGAGCAGTACTTC.

This clonotype has just one count. V and J are TRBV5-1 and TRBJ2-1; TRBD1 agrees at 10 bases. CDR1 SGHRS and CDR2 YFSETQ come from the germline V gene. After removal of 5 bases from V and 6 bases from J, the junction contained 8 bases not matched to a gene. The CDR3 runs to 15 residues. The CDR3 sequence: CASRQDRGFRNEQFF. CDR3 nucleotides: TGCGCCAGCAGGCAGGACAGGGGGTTTCGCAATGAGCAGTTCTTC.

The V call is TRBV19, the J call TRBJ2-1; 10 bases fit TRBD1. Germline V lookup: CDR1 LNHDA, CDR2 SQIVND (reference sequence). The CDR3 extends over 14 amino acids. V lost 3 bases to trimming and J lost 8 bases; unmatched junction nucleotides: 4. The CDR3 DNA follows: TGTGCCAGTAGTATGACGGGACAGGGGCATGAGCAGTTCTTC. Translated, it gives CASSMTGQGHEQFF.

There are a few counts of this clonotype. This chain joins TRBV9 and TRBJ2-3; D unclear. Trimming stripped 0 bases from V and 6 bases from J, with 11 bases between. The CDR3 contains 14 residues. Germline loops: CDR1 SGDLS, CDR2 YYNGEE. The CDR3 spells CASSVVAHEDTQYF. DNA for the CDR3: TGTGCCAGCAGCGTAGTTGCCCACGAGGATACGCAGTATTTT.

The chain uses TRBV30 and TRBJ1-2, with D possibly being TRBD1 (5 bases). Germline V gene lookup returns CDR1 GTSNPN and CDR2 SVGIG (reference sequence). Trimming shortened V by 3 bases and J by 0 bases, and 17 bases separated the two germline ends. This CDR3 comprises 16 residues. The CDR3 bases are TGTGCCTGGAGGCTAGACAGTCGGGATCCTAACTATGGCTACACCTTC. It translates to CAWRLDSRDPNYGYTF.

This clonotype was found a few times. The V and J genes are TRBV29-1 and TRBJ1-6; D may be TRBD1 (5 bases). Germline lookup yields CDR1 SQVTM and CDR2 ANQGSEA. The CDR3 runs 14 residues. The V end lost 6 bases, the J end lost 0 bases, and 9 bases lay between the germline ends. The CDR3 bases are TGCAGCGTCAGGGAGAACTCCTATAATTCACCCCTCCACTTT. Its translation is CSVRENSYNSPLHF. The entire variable domain, with the rest obtained from reference TRBV29-1 and TRBJ1-6, is as follows: SAVISQKPSRDICQRGTSLTIQCQVDSQVTMMFWYRQQPGQSLTLIATANQGSEATYESGFVIDKFPISRPNLTFSTLTVSNMSPEDSSIYLCSVRENSYNSPLHFGNGTRLTVT.

This chain uses TRBV10-1 with TRBJ1-1, with 8 bases identical to TRBD1. Trimming at V came to 0 bases and at J to 1 base, leaving 4 bases not matched to a gene. The CDR3 has 16 residues. Germline-derived CDR1 and CDR2 are WNHNN and SYGVQD (reference sequence). CDR3 sequence (DNA): TGCGCCAGCAGTGAGTCAACAGGGGGTGAGAACACTGAAGCTTTCTTT. Protein sequence: CASSESTGGENTEAFF.

This clonotype was seen only a few times. The chain couples TRBV7-8 to TRBJ1-4; D remains unclear. CDR1 SGHVS and CDR2 FQNEAQ come from the germline V gene. V dropped 4 bases and J dropped 0 bases, with 12 bases sitting between them. The CDR3 consists of 16 residues. The chain's CDR3 is CASSSLILSTNEKLFF. The CDR3 bases are TGTGCCAGCAGCTCTCTAATCCTGTCAACTAATGAAAAACTGTTTTTT.

This clonotype was seen a handful of times. The CDR3 DNA reads TGTGCCATCAGCCGGGACTACAATGAGCAGTTCTTC. Translation gives CAISRDYNEQFF. This chain links TRBV10-3 with TRBJ2-1; a possible D gene is TRBD2 (5 bases). The CDR3 has 12 amino acids. Germline CDR1 and CDR2: ENHRY and SYGVKD. V was clipped by 6 bases and J by 3 bases, with 6 bases between them.

This chain's CDR3 is CASSVTGIAKNIQYF. For the CDR3, the DNA is TGTGCCAGCAGTGTAACAGGGATAGCCAAAAACATTCAGTACTTC. This sequence joins TRBV28 and TRBJ2-4, with D possibly TRBD1 on 6 matching bases. Looked up from germline, CDR1 is MDHEN and CDR2 is SYDVKM. With 5 bases removed from V and 0 bases from J, the gap between germline ends came to 11 bases. This CDR3 is built from 15 residues.

This clonotype was detected a few times. The chain combines TRBV20-1 with TRBJ1-1, with TRBD1 identical over 8 bases. CDR1 and CDR2 (germline): DFQATT, SNEGSKA (reference sequence). The CDR3 covers 12 residues. The V segment lost 5 bases and the J segment 5 bases; nucleotides outside the gene matches: 4. The CDR3 DNA is TGCAGTGCTCAGGGGGCAGGTACTGAAGCTTTCTTT. This sequence encodes CSAQGAGTEAFF.